These T cell receptor beta chains were read from a single sample in a study of blood T cell repertoires in COVID-19. Clones were sequenced by immunoSEQ multiplex PCR, and TCRdb holds only the in-frame ones, with some missing. The data contain about 170,000 clones, around four fifths of them seen just once; the ten biggest clones take up roughly 20%. The sequenced material came from peripheral blood. The receptors were gathered from a woman older than 75 with acute or convalescent COVID-19. CDR3s include the opening cysteine and the closing phenylalanine or tryptophan. D genes are given only for firm matches. Size tells how often a clone was seen (once, few, many) or the class of an expanded clone, and some rows leave it out.

TRBJ1-5 TRBD1 . TRBV19 TGTGCCAGTAGGGGGACAGGGGCGTACCATAGCAATCAGCCCCAGCATTTT CASRGTGAYHSNQPQHF
TRBJ2-7 TRBD2 . TRBV7-6 TGTGCCAGCAGCTTAGCGCCGGGACTAGGCTCCTACGAGCAGTACTTC CASSLAPGLGSYEQYF
TRBJ2-7 TRBD1 . TRBV7-2 TGTGCCAGCAGCTCGGGAAGGACAGGGCACTACGAGCAGTACTTC CASSSGRTGHYEQYF
TRBJ1-1 TRBD1 . TRBV29-1 TGCAGCGTTGTTGGACAGGAGAACACTGAAGCTTTCTTT CSVVGQENTEAFF
TRBJ2-7 . once TRBV27 TGTGCCAGCAGTAAAAAGGACAGTGCCTACGAGCAGTACTTC CASSKKDSAYEQYF
TRBJ2-1 TRBD2 . TRBV9 TGTGCCAGCAGCGGACTAGCGGATTCCTACAATGAGCAGTTCTTC CASSGLADSYNEQFF
TRBJ2-1 TRBD2 . TRBV15 TGTGCCACCAGCGCTAGCGGGAGGGCGTACAATGAGCAGTTCTTC CATSASGRAYNEQFF
TRBJ2-5 . . TRBV6-1 TGTGCCAGCAGTGAACAGGCTTCCCAAGAGACCCAGTACTTC CASSEQASQETQYF
TRBJ2-7 TRBD2 once TRBV5-1 TGCGCCAGCAGCTTGGTAGCGGGAGCAAACGAGCAGTACTTC CASSLVAGANEQYF
TRBJ2-1 . . TRBV11-3 TGTGCCAGCAGCTTAGCTGGGGAGTCCTACAATGAGCAGTTCTTC CASSLAGESYNEQFF
TRBJ2-7 TRBD2 . TRBV4-3 TGCGCCAGCAGTGGGCGGGAGGGCTACGAGCAGTACTTC CASSGREGYEQYF
TRBJ2-1 TRBD1 . TRBV28 TGTGCCACTGGTCGGACGGGTTTGGACAGGGCTTCGGATAATGAGCAGTTCTTC CATGRTGLDRASDNEQFF
TRBJ2-7 TRBD1 . TRBV27 TGTGCCAGCAGTTTGGCGAGGGACAGGCGACCCTATAAGCAGTACTTC CASSLARDRRPYKQYF
TRBJ1-1 . . TRBV12-3/TRBV12-4 TGTGCCAGCAGTACACAGAGGAACACTGAAGCTTTCTTT CASSTQRNTEAFF
TRBJ1-2 . once TRBV6-5 TGTGCCAGCAGTTCCCCACGAGGGCGCGGCTACACCTTC CASSSPRGRGYTF
TRBJ2-4 . once TRBV3-1/TRBV3-2 TGTGCCAGCAGCCTGGCGGGACTAGCCAAAAACATTCAGTACTTC CASSLAGLAKNIQYF
TRBJ1-4 . . TRBV27 TGTGCCAGCAGTCTCGACAGTTCGCCCACTAATGAAAAACTGTTTTTT CASSLDSSPTNEKLFF
TRBJ2-7 . . TRBV14 TGTGCCAGCAGCCAAGGACAGCAGCAGTACTTC CASSQGQQQYF
TRBJ1-1 . once TRBV11-3 TGTGCCAGCAGCTTAGAAGGAGGGAACACTGAAGCTTTCTTT CASSLEGGNTEAFF
TRBJ2-1 . . TRBV2 TGTGCCAGCAGTGAAGCGGGAAGGGGTTACAATGAGCAGTTCTTC CASSEAGRGYNEQFF
TRBJ2-5 . . TRBV9 TGTGCCAGCAGCGTAGGGCAGGGTTCCGCCCAGTACTTC CASSVGQGSAQYF
TRBJ2-1 TRBD1 . TRBV10-3 TGTGCCATCAGTGAGGGGTCACAGGGGCGGAATGAGCAGTTCTTC CAISEGSQGRNEQFF
TRBJ1-5 . once TRBV9 TGTGCCAGCAGCGTAGCCGGGGGTGACAATCAGCCCCAGCATTTT CASSVAGGDNQPQHF
TRBJ2-7 TRBD2 once TRBV2 TGTGCCAGCAGGACTAGCGGTTCCTACGAGCAGTACTTC CASRTSGSYEQYF
TRBJ2-5 . . TRBV7-2 TGTGCCAGCAGCTTAGGGGGACTCTCATTGGGGGAGACCCAGTACTTC CASSLGGLSLGETQYF
TRBJ1-1 . . TRBV7-6 TGTGCCAGCAGCTTAGACGATACAGAGAACACTGAAGCTTTCTTT CASSLDDTENTEAFF
TRBJ1-2 . once TRBV7-2 TGTGCCAGCAGCTTTGGGACATCGAACTATGGCTACACCTTC CASSFGTSNYGYTF
TRBJ1-2 . . TRBV30 TGTGCCTGGAGTGTAAGCAGGGCAGGAGGCTACACCTTC CAWSVSRAGGYTF
TRBJ2-3 . . TRBV11-3 TGTGCCAGCAGCTTAGGGCTTGGGAGATCCACAGATACGCAGTATTTT CASSLGLGRSTDTQYF
TRBJ2-1 TRBD2 . TRBV18 TGTGCCAGCTCACCGACTAGCGGGAGGGAGGTTGAGCAGTTCTTC CASSPTSGREVEQFF
TRBJ1-2 . . TRBV5-6 TGTGCCAGCAGCTCTGAATCGGGGGGAGCCTATGGCTACACCTTC CASSSESGGAYGYTF
TRBJ1-1 . . TRBV6-5 TGTGCCAGCAGTTCCCCCTACGAAAACACTGAAGCTTTCTTT CASSSPYENTEAFF
TRBJ2-5 TRBD1 . TRBV7-8 TGTGCCAGCAGAGAACCCCGGTGGACAGGGGAAGAGACCCAGTACTTC CASREPRWTGEETQYF
TRBJ2-2 . . TRBV27 TGTGCCAGCAGTTTGTCCGATAGCGGGGAGCTGTTTTTT CASSLSDSGELFF
TRBJ1-2 . . TRBV5-8 TGTGCCAGCAGCTCACATCCCCCCTATGGCTACACCTTC CASSSHPPYGYTF
TRBJ2-1 TRBD2 . TRBV18 TGTGCCAGCTCACCGGCGACCTCTAGCGGGAGGTACAATGAGCAGTTCTTC CASSPATSSGRYNEQFF
TRBJ2-7 TRBD1 . TRBV7-6 TGTGCCAGCAGCTTTGCGGACAGGTCCTACGAGCAGTACTTC CASSFADRSYEQYF
TRBJ2-2 . . TRBV10-3 TGTGCCTGTAATAGGGGCTCTGGAATCGGGGAGCTGTTTTTT CACNRGSGIGELFF
TRBJ2-3 TRBD1 . TRBV10-1 TGCGCCAGCAGCGCCACAGGGGATCGAACAGATACGCAGTATTTT CASSATGDRTDTQYF
TRBJ2-3 TRBD1 . TRBV7-9 TGTGCCAGCAGCGGACAGGGGCCAGATACGCAGTATTTT CASSGQGPDTQYF
TRBJ2-2 TRBD1 . TRBV5-1 TGCGCCAGCAGCTTGGGATGGCAGGGGGCATCGGGCGGGGAGCTGTTTTTT CASSLGWQGASGGELFF
TRBJ1-1 TRBD1 . TRBV2 TGTGCCAGCAGTGTTAGGACAGGCCGGAACACTGAAGCTTTCTTT CASSVRTGRNTEAFF
TRBJ2-4 . . TRBV13 TGTGCCAGCAGCAAAATAACAGGGAACAAAAACATTCAGTACTTC CASSKITGNKNIQYF
TRBJ1-5 TRBD1 many TRBV2 TGTGCCAGCAGTGGGGGACAGGGGGGCAATCAGCCCCAGCATTTT CASSGGQGGNQPQHF
TRBJ2-2 . . TRBV7-2 TGTGCCAGCAGCTTGAGGGCGTTAGGCACCGGGGAGCTGTTTTTT CASSLRALGTGELFF
TRBJ1-3 . . TRBV5-1 TGCGCCAGCAGCTTGGTCTTTGGCAGGGAGGCTGGAAACACCATATATTTT CASSLVFGREAGNTIYF
TRBJ1-6 TRBD1 . TRBV7-2 TGTGCCAGCAGCGCCCAAGGACAGGGGGTATCACCCCTCCACTTT CASSAQGQGVSPLHF
TRBJ2-1 . . TRBV1 TGCACCAGCAGCCCAAGAGGAAGGACTAGTTATAAGTACAATGAGCAGTTCTTC CTSSPRGRTSYKYNEQFF
TRBJ1-1 TRBD1 . TRBV10-3 TGTGCCATCAGTGAAGTGGGGACAGGGGGGCTCACTGAAGCTTTCTTT CAISEVGTGGLTEAFF
TRBJ2-1 TRBD2 . TRBV7-8 TGTGCCAGCAGTCCCGGGACTAGCGGGAGGTTGGTCAACCATGAGCAGTTCTTC CASSPGTSGRLVNHEQFF
TRBJ1-2 . . TRBV6-5 TGTGCCAGCAGTTATTGGCTCGGGAAAACCTACACCTTC CASSYWLGKTYTF
TRBJ1-1 . . TRBV7-9 TGTGCCAGCAGCTCTGAGGGTTTGAACACTGAAGCTTTCTTT CASSSEGLNTEAFF
TRBJ1-2 TRBD1 once TRBV6-5 TGTGCCACATTTGAACAGGGGTGGAATTTTTATGGCTACACCTTC CATFEQGWNFYGYTF
TRBJ1-6 . . TRBV7-6 TGTGCCAGCAGCCCCTTGGGCCAGCTTAATTCACCCCTCCACTTT CASSPLGQLNSPLHF
TRBJ2-5 TRBD1 . TRBV5-1 TGCGCCAGCAGCTTTCCTGGGACAGGGCAGACCCAGTACTTC CASSFPGTGQTQYF
TRBJ1-3 . . TRBV2 TGTGCCAGCAGTGGTCCCGAGAGCTCTGGAAACACCATATATTTT CASSGPESSGNTIYF
TRBJ2-1 TRBD1 . TRBV10-2 TGCGCCAGCAGTTGGGACAGCCGCTCCTACAATGAGCAGTTCTTC CASSWDSRSYNEQFF